The source of this TCR beta chain is a study of cytomegalovirus exposure and HLA in healthy donors. In regard to this clone: Its antigen is currently unknown.

This CDR3 region has 15 residues. Trimming took 4 bases from V and 2 from J; bases not matched to a gene: 4. The V gene's germline CDR1 is LNHDA and CDR2 SQIVND (reference sequence). Broader study findings: Later analysis identified a missense DCLRE1C variant that was linked to TCR beta V- and J-gene trimming. An analysis that came later showed most CMV-associated TCR beta chains appearing HLA-restricted.

The study ran its PCR with 60 Vbeta and 13 Jbeta primers. Repertoires were generated with immunoSEQ multiplex PCR, while TCRdb's copy carries only in-frame clones and drops some. The sample lists around 190,000 clones, 65% to 90% occurring once. The V and J genes are TRBV19 and TRBJ1-5, with 8 bases identical to TRBD1. This receptor was taken from a woman between 25 and 40 years old in good health and CMV-seronegative. Sequencing was done on a sample of PBMCs. As DNA, the CDR3 is TGTGCCAGTAGTAGACAGGGGTCAGGCAATCAGCCCCAGCATTTT. Translated: CASSRQGSGNQPQHF.